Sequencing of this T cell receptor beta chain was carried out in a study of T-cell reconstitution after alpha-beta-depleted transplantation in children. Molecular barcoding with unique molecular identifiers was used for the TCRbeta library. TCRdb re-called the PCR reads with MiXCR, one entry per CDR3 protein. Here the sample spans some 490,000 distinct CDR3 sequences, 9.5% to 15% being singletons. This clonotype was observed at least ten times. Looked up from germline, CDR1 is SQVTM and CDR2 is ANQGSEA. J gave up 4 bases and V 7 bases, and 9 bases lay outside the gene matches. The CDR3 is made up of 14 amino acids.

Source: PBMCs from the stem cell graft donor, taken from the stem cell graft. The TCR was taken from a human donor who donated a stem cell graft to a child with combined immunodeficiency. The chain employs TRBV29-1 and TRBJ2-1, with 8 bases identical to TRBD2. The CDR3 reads CSGITSGAYNEQFF. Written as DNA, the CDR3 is TGCAGCGGCATCACTAGCGGAGCTTACAATGAGCAGTTCTTC.